This TCR beta chain was recorded in a study of OX40 agonist ivuxolimab in advanced cancers. Overall study context: Three patients, one with hepatocellular carcinoma and two with cutaneous melanoma, responded partially. General study findings and limits: There were also nonresponders showing low normalized T-cell clonal expansion. CD4+ T cells averaged fewer expanded clones than CD8+ T cells.

On this clone itself: Antigen: not known.

Data came from immunoSEQ multiplex PCR; TCRdb stores just in-frame clones and leaves some out. The sample holds about 50,000 clones, about 76% seen once. Systemic immunosuppression or a history of autoimmune disease excluded patients. CDR1 and CDR2 from the germline V gene are SGDLS and YYNGEE. The CDR3 extends over 15 amino acids. Trimming removed 0 bases from V and 2 bases from J, with 9 bases in between. This clonotype was sampled from an adult with an advanced solid tumor such as melanoma, head and neck, liver or kidney cancer. This chain connects TRBV9 to TRBJ1-3; possible D gene TRBD1, 5 bases. The source was CD4+ or CD8+ T cells sorted from blood, collected in a trial of the OX40 agonist ivuxolimab. CDR3 sequence reads: CASSVAGGAGNTIYF. The DNA of the CDR3 is TGTGCCAGCAGCGTAGCTGGGGGGGCTGGAAACACCATATATTTT.